This T cell receptor (beta chain) was observed in a study of early T cells in non-severe SARS-CoV-2 infection. Unique molecular identifiers were affixed to single, distinct cDNA molecules. TCRdb redid the calling of the 5' RACE reads with MiXCR, one entry per CDR3 protein. The sample holds 64,000 or so distinct CDR3 sequences, 11% seen once. Whole-study results and caveats: The study's VDJdb matching favored anti-spike CD8 responses and missed private and CD4 specificities.

This clonotype came up a few times. What it binds is not known. The sequenced sample was whole blood, obtained at baseline. The clonotype comes from an adult who was a healthcare worker with PCR-confirmed SARS-CoV-2 infection or an uninfected control (not recorded which).

CDR3 amino acids: CSATQRGDGTDTQYF. The CDR3 bases are TGCAGTGCTACGCAGCGGGGGGATGGCACAGATACGCAGTATTTT. The chain links TRBV20-1 to TRBJ2-3; 9 bases fit TRBD2. The J segment lost 1 base and the V segment lost 4 bases, leaving 6 bases of the junction unmatched. Germline values: CDR1 DFQATT, CDR2 SNEGSKA (reference sequence). The CDR3 length is 15 residues.